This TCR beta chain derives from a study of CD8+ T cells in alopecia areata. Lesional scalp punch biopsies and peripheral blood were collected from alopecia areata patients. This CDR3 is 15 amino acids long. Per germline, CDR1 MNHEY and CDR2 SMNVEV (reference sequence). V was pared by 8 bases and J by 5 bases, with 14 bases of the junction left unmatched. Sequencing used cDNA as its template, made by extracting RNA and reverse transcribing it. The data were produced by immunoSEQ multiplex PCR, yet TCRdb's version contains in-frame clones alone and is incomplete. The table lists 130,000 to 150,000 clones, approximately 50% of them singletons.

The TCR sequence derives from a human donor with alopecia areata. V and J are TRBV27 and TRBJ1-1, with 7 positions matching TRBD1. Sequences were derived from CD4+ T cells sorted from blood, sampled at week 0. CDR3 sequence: CASRSLGLRGTEAFF. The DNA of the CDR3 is TGTGCCAGCCGCAGCTTAGGGCTCAGGGGGACTGAAGCTTTCTTT.